The clone carrying this TCR beta chain was seen ten or more times. Antigen specificity is unknown. TCRdb re-called the RACE reads with MiXCR, one entry per CDR3 protein. The sample has about 380,000 distinct CDR3 sequences; around 5% are singletons. The source of the sample is a study of human T cells and chemical hapten exposure. Study-wide background: On the upper back, patch tests were applied with 0.01% DPC and read at 6 days. Variation in per-sample TCR yields came mainly from small pooled library volume differences.

CDR1 SGHRS and CDR2 YFSETQ come from the germline V gene. The V gene lost 2 bases and the J gene lost 5 bases, with 17 bases spanning the gap. The length of the CDR3 is 15 residues. The time point denotes: patch test 1, 2 weeks after DPC sensitization. Regarding treatment: therapeutic diphenylcyclopropenone sensitization with weekly scalp DPC. Patch tests were applied only after blood draws. Study conclusions and caveats: TCRs at high frequency, those above 1 in 1000, did not change with DPC sensitization.

This TCR derives from a woman in her 50s with alopecia areata. Some clones in this sample may be carry-over from other donors' samples. The gene calls are TRBV5-1 and TRBJ2-7, with a tentative D call TRBD2 (7 bases). The sequencing here drew on whole blood, taken in connection with sensitization to the hapten diphenylcyclopropenone (DPC). The CDR3 loop is CASSFVRGGFDEQYF. For the CDR3, the DNA is TGCGCCAGCAGCTTCGTGAGGGGGGGCTTCGACGAGCAGTACTTC.